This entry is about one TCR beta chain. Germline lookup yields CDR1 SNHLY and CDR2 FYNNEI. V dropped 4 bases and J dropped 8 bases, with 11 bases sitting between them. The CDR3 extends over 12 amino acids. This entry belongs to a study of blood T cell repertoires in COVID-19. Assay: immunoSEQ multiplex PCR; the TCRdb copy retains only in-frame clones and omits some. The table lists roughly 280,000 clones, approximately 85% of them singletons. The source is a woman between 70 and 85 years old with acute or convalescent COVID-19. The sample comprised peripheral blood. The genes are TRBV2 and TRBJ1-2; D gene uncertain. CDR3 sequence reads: CASSAGTDGYTF. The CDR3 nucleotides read TGTGCCAGCAGTGCAGGAACCGACGGCTACACCTTC.